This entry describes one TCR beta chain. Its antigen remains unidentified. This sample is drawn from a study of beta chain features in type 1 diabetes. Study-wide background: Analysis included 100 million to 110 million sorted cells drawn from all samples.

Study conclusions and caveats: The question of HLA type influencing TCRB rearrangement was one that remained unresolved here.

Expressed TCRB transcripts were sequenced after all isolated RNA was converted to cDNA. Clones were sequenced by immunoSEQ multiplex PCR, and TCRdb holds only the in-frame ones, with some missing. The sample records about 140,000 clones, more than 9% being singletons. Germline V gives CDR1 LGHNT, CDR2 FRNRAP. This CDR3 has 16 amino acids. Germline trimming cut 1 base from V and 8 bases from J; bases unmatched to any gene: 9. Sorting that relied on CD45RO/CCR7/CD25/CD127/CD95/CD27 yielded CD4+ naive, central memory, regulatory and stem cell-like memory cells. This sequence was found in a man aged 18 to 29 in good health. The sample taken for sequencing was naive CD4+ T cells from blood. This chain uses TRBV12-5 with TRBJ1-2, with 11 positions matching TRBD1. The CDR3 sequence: CASGLDPWDRGGGYTF. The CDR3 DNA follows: TGTGCTAGTGGTTTGGACCCTTGGGACAGGGGGGGCGGCTACACCTTC.